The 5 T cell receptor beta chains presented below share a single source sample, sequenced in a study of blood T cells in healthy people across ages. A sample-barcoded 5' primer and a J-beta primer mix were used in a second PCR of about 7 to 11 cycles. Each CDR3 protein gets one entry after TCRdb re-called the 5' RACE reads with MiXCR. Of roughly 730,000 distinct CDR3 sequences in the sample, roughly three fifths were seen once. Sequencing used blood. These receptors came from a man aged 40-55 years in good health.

The CDR3 sequence is CASRYPGQSVDNYGYTF. Written as DNA, the CDR3 is TGCGCCAGCAGATATCCGGGACAGTCGGTGGATAACTATGGCTACACCTTC. J is TRBJ1-2 and V is TRBV4-1, with 7 bases aligning to TRBD1. V was clipped by 6 bases and J by 1 base; unmatched bases: 14. The CDR3 totals 17 residues. Germline V CDR1 and CDR2: MGHRA, YSYEKL.

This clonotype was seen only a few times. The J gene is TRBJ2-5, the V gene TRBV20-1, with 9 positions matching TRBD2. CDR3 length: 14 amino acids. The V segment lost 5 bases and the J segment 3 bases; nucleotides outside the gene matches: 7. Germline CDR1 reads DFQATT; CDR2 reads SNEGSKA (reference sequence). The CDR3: CSADLAGSKETQYF. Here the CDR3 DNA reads TGCAGTGCTGATCTAGCGGGGAGCAAAGAGACCCAGTACTTC.

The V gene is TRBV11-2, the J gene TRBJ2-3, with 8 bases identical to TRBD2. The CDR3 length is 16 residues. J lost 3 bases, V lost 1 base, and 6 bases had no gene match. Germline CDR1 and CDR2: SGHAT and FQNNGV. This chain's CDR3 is CASSLVLGGRTDTQYF. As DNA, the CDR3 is TGTGCCAGCAGCTTAGTCTTGGGCGGGAGGACAGATACGCAGTATTTT.

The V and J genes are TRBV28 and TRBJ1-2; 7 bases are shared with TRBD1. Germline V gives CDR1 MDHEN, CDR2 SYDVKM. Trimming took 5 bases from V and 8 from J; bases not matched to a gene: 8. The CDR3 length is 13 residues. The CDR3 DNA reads TGTGCCAGCAGTCGGGACAGTAAAGGCGGCTACACCTTC. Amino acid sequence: CASSRDSKGGYTF.

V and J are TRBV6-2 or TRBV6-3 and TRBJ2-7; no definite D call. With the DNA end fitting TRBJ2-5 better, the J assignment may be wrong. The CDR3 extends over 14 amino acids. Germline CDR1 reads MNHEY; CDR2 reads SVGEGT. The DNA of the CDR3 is TGTGCCAGCAGTTACTCCGGAGACGTGGAGACCCAGTACTTC. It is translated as CASSYSGDVETQYF.